Listed below are T cell receptor beta chains from one sample, sequenced in a study of early T cells in non-severe SARS-CoV-2 infection. One entry per CDR3 protein results from TCRdb running MiXCR on the 5' RACE reads. Here the sample spans roughly 50,000 distinct CDR3 sequences, about 7.6% being singletons. The sequencing used whole blood, collected at baseline. The receptors were sampled from an adult who was a healthcare worker with PCR-confirmed SARS-CoV-2 infection or an uninfected control (not recorded which). The CDR3 runs from the conserved cysteine through the conserved F or W. D genes are given only for firm matches. For some rows the clone size is stated as once, few or many, or as a class when expanded; others skip it.

abundance | j_gene | len | v_gene | d_gene | CDR3nt | CDR3aa
once | TRBJ2-2 | 14 | TRBV6-4 | TRBD1 | TGTGCCAGCGCGACAGGGGACGACACCGGGGAGCTGTTTTTT | CASATGDDTGELFF
many | TRBJ2-7 | 13 | TRBV7-9 | - | TGTGCCAGCAGCTACAGGGCCAGCTACGAGCAGTACTTC | CASSYRASYEQYF
few | TRBJ1-1 | 17 | TRBV12-3/TRBV12-4 | - | TGTGCCAGCAGTTTAGCTGGACAGTTTGTTTTGAACACTGAAGCTTTCTTT | CASSLAGQFVLNTEAFF
- | TRBJ2-4 | 15 | TRBV4-1 | - | TGCGCCAGCAGCCAAGAGTCGTTAACCAAAAACATTCAGTACTTC | CASSQESLTKNIQYF
few | TRBJ2-3 | 13 | TRBV11-2 | - | TGTGCCAGCAGCTTAGAAGCCGGCAGCGCGCAGTATTTT | CASSLEAGSAQYF
few | TRBJ2-7 | 16 | TRBV28 | TRBD2 | TGTGCCAGTTATTCTGCCCGTACTAGCGGGAACTACGAGCAGTACTTC | CASYSARTSGNYEQYF
- | TRBJ2-7 | 15 | TRBV5-1 | TRBD2 | TGCGCCAGCAGCCCAACTAGCGCCCCGGGCTACGAGCAGTACTTC | CASSPTSAPGYEQYF
many | TRBJ2-2 | 12 | TRBV19 | - | TGTGCCAGTAGTACCTCCGGCGGGGAGCTGTTTTTT | CASSTSGGELFF
few | TRBJ2-1 | 15 | TRBV7-3 | - | TGTGCCAGCAGCTCGCTAGGGTTAAGACACGATGAGCAGTTCTTC | CASSSLGLRHDEQFF
many | TRBJ1-1 | 13 | TRBV12-3/TRBV12-4 | - | TGTGCCAGCAGCAATCAGTTGAACACTGAAGCTTTCTTT | CASSNQLNTEAFF
few | TRBJ2-7 | 14 | TRBV7-6 | - | TGTGCCAGCAGCTTGATGGGGAGACCCCACGAGCAGTACTTC | CASSLMGRPHEQYF
- | TRBJ2-7 | 16 | TRBV25-1 | TRBD2 | TGTGCCAGCAGTGAAAAGGGCCCTAGCGGGAGATACGAGCAGTACTTC | CASSEKGPSGRYEQYF
- | TRBJ2-1 | 15 | TRBV7-2 | - | TGTGCCAGCAGCTTAGGCCAGGGAACCTACAATGAGCAGTTCTTC | CASSLGQGTYNEQFF
few | TRBJ1-6 | 15 | TRBV12-3/TRBV12-4 | - | TGTGCCAGCAGTTTTATAGGGATGGGGAATTCACCCCTCCACTTT | CASSFIGMGNSPLHF
- | TRBJ1-5 | 16 | TRBV5-6 | - | TGTGCCAGCAGCCCCTGGACGAGGCCCGACAATCAGCCCCAGCATTTT | CASSPWTRPDNQPQHF
many | TRBJ2-7 | 15 | TRBV27 | - | TGTGCCAGCAGTTTAAGGGGTGGGAGAGTGTACGAGCAGTACTTC | CASSLRGGRVYEQYF
many | TRBJ2-7 | 13 | TRBV7-2 | TRBD2 | TGTGCCAGCACCGTTAGCGGGAGCCACGAGCAGTACTTC | CASTVSGSHEQYF
- | TRBJ2-5 | 13 | TRBV28 | TRBD2 | TGTGCCAGTACTACGGGGGGTGAGGAGACCCAGTACTTC | CASTTGGEETQYF
medium-sized | TRBJ2-7 | 14 | TRBV6-2/TRBV6-3 | - | TGTGCCAGCCAGACCGAAGGGGAAGGGTACGAGCAGTACTTC | CASQTEGEGYEQYF
few | TRBJ1-2 | 13 | TRBV6-5 | - | TGTGCCAGCAGGGACGACGGGAACTATGGCTACACCTTC | CASRDDGNYGYTF
many | TRBJ2-4 | 15 | TRBV7-9 | - | TGTGCCAGCAGCTCTCGACATCTAGCCAAAAACATTCAGTACTTC | CASSSRHLAKNIQYF
- | TRBJ2-1 | 15 | TRBV5-8 | TRBD2 | TGTGCCAGCAGCCCGGAAGGTAGCGGGAGGGCCCGGCAGTTCTTC | CASSPEGSGRARQFF
many | TRBJ2-1 | 13 | TRBV12-3/TRBV12-4 | - | TGTGCCAGCAGTTCCCATGCGGGCAATGAGCAGTTCTTC | CASSSHAGNEQFF
many | TRBJ2-5 | 18 | TRBV28 | TRBD2 | TGTGCCAGCAGTTCGGGTCTGATAGCGGGAGGGCCCGCGGAGACCCAGTACTTC | CASSSGLIAGGPAETQYF
- | TRBJ2-2 | 15 | TRBV20-1 | TRBD2 | TGCAGTGCTAGAGCGGGAGGGGCCAACACCGGGGAGCTGTTTTTT | CSARAGGANTGELFF